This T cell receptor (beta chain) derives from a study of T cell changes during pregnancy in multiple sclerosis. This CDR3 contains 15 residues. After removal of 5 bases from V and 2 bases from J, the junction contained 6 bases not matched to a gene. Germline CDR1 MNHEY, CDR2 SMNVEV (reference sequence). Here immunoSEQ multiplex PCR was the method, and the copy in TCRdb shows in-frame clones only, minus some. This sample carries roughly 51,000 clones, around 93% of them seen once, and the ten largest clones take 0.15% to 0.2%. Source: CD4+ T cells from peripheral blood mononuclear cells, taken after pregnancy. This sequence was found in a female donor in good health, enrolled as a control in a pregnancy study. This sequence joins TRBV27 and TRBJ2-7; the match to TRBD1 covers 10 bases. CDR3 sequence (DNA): TGTGCCAGCAGTGGGCCCGGGACAGGGGCCTACGAGCAGTACTTC. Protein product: CASSGPGTGAYEQYF.